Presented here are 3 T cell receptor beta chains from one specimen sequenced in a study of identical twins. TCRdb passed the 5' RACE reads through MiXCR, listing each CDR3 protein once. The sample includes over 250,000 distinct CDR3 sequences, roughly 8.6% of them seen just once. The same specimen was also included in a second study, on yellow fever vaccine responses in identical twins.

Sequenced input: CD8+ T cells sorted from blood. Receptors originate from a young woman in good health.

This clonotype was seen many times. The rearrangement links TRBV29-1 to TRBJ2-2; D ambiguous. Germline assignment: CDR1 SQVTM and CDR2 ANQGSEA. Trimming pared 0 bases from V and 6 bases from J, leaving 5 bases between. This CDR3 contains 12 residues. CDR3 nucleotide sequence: TGCAGCGTTGAAGATTACCCCGGGGAGCTGTTTTTT. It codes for CSVEDYPGELFF.

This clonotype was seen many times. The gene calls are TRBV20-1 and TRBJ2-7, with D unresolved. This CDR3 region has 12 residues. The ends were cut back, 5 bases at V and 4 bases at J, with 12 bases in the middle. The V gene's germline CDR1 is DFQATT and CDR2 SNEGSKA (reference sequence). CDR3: CSAHNMRYEQYF. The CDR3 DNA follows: TGCAGTGCTCACAACATGAGATACGAGCAGTACTTC.

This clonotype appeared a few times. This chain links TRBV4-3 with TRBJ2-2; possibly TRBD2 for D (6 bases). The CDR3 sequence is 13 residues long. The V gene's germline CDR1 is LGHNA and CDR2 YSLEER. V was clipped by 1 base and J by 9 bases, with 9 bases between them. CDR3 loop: CASSQGEVRELFF. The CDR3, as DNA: TGCGCCAGCAGCCAAGGGGAGGTGAGGGAGCTGTTTTTT.